A single sample gave rise to the 8 T cell receptor beta chains below, sequenced in a study of cytomegalovirus exposure and HLA in healthy donors. PCR was performed using 60 Vbeta and 13 Jbeta primers. Data came from immunoSEQ multiplex PCR; TCRdb stores just in-frame clones and leaves some out. The sample yields 90,000 to 110,000 clones, approximately 16% seen once. The specimen sequenced was PBMCs. The receptors were sampled from a female donor in good health and CMV-seronegative.

V is TRBV2 and J is TRBJ1-1; the D gene is possibly TRBD1 (6 bases). The length of the CDR3 is 14 residues. Per the germline V gene, CDR1 is SNHLY and CDR2 is FYNNEI. V was pared by 2 bases and J by 2 bases, with 9 bases between. In DNA, the CDR3 is TGTGCCAGCAGTGAATCAGGGGTTAACACTGAAGCTTTCTTT. Protein product: CASSESGVNTEAFF.

This clone was found a few times. The V and J genes are TRBV30 and TRBJ1-5, with D hard to call. This CDR3 comprises 16 residues. In germline, CDR1 is GTSNPN, CDR2 SVGIG (reference sequence). Deletions cut 1 base from V and 0 bases from J, with 13 bases between. In DNA, the CDR3 is TGTGCCTGGAGTGCAGATCCCGGGGATAGCAATCAGCCCCAGCATTTT. Amino acids: CAWSADPGDSNQPQHF.

The gene calls are TRBV7-9 and TRBJ1-2; tentative D call: TRBD1 (5 bases). This CDR3 region has 15 residues. From germline, CDR1 is SEHNR and CDR2 FQNEAQ (reference sequence). The ends were cut back, 4 bases at V and 4 bases at J, with 16 bases in the middle. The CDR3 loop reads CASSSQDRQFYGYTF. Here the CDR3 DNA reads TGTGCCAGCAGCTCCCAAGATCGACAGTTCTATGGCTACACCTTC. The full variable domain, with the rest looked up from reference TRBV7-9 and TRBJ1-2, is DTGVSQNPRHKITKRGQNVTFRCDPISEHNRLYWYRQTLGQGPEFLTYFQNEAQLEKSRLLSDRFSAERPKGSFSTLEIQRTEQGDSAMYLCASSSQDRQFYGYTFGSGTRLTVV.

This clone was found a few times. The gene calls are TRBV2 and TRBJ2-3; tentatively, D is TRBD2 (6 bases). Germline V gene sequence: CDR1 SNHLY, CDR2 FYNNEI. This CDR3 comprises 13 residues. The V end was cut by 4 bases, the J end by 4 bases, with 9 bases between. CDR3 region: CASSAWGADTQYF. CDR3 nucleotides: TGTGCCAGCAGTGCTTGGGGGGCAGATACGCAGTATTTT.

This clone was observed a few times. This sequence joins TRBV10-3 and TRBJ2-2; 9 nucleotides agree with TRBD1. CDR1 ENHRY and CDR2 SYGVKD come from the germline V gene. With V trimmed by 7 bases and J by 6 bases, 12 bases remained unmatched. The CDR3 covers 16 residues. The CDR3 reads CAINAGTGINAGELFF. The CDR3 nucleotides read TGTGCCATCAACGCCGGGACAGGGATCAACGCCGGGGAGCTGTTTTTT.

This sequence joins TRBV15 and TRBJ1-2; D is ambiguous. Trimming pared 3 bases from V and 4 bases from J, leaving 3 bases between. The CDR3 is made up of 11 amino acids. Germline CDR1 reads LNHNV; CDR2 reads YYDKDF (reference sequence). CDR3 protein: CATSSSYGYTF. DNA of the CDR3: TGTGCCACCAGCAGTAGCTATGGCTACACCTTC.

The gene calls are TRBV4-3 and TRBJ2-7, with TRBD1 as a possible D gene (6 bases). The germline V and J ends were trimmed by 5 bases and 2 bases, with 19 bases remaining between them. The CDR3 covers 16 residues. Germline CDR1 reads LGHNA; CDR2 reads YSLEER. The CDR3 nucleotides read TGCGCCAGCAGCTACGACGCCTCAGGGGCCACCTACGAGCAGTACTTC. Translation gives CASSYDASGATYEQYF.

This clone was detected only a few times. The V and J genes are TRBV18 and TRBJ2-7, with TRBD2 as a possible D gene (6 bases). Per germline, CDR1 KGHSH and CDR2 LQKENI. Deletions cut 2 bases from V and 5 bases from J, with 13 bases between. The CDR3 is 14 residues long. The CDR3 DNA sequence: TGTGCCAGCTCACCAGGCTGGGGGGTCGACGAGCAGTACTTC. Its translation is CASSPGWGVDEQYF.